This paragraph reports one T cell receptor (beta chain). Antigen: not known. The data belong to a study of OX40 agonist ivuxolimab in advanced cancers. Study context: The patients received ivuxolimab by intravenous route every 2 weeks at 0.01 to 10 mg/kg. Anti-PD-1, anti-PD-L1 or anti-CTLA-4 therapy given earlier was allowed, and approximately 43% had some.

TCRdb's copy holds only in-frame clones and misses some; the assay was immunoSEQ multiplex PCR. The sample comprises just over 60,000 clones, around 90% of which are singletons, and around 15% rests with the top ten. Study-level results: Circulating CD4+ and CD8+ T cells showed clonal expansion by week 6 at 0.1 to 3.0 mg/kg.

This CDR3 contains 14 residues. V lost 3 bases and J lost 4; bases outside the gene matches: 6. Germline lookup yields CDR1 SGHTA and CDR2 FQGNSA. The receptor comes from an adult with an advanced solid tumor such as melanoma, head and neck, liver or kidney cancer. The chain uses TRBV7-2 and TRBJ2-7; 7 nucleotides agree with TRBD2. Sequenced material: CD4+ or CD8+ T cells sorted from blood, taken in a trial of the OX40 agonist ivuxolimab. The DNA for the CDR3 is TGTGCCAGCAGCTTTTCTAGCGGTGCTTACGAGCAGTACTTC. It is translated as CASSFSSGAYEQYF.